This T cell receptor beta chain is from a study of early T cells in non-severe SARS-CoV-2 infection. Researchers tagged individual cDNA molecules with unique molecular identifiers. TCRdb used MiXCR to reprocess the 5' RACE reads, holding one entry per CDR3 protein. The repertoire holds roughly 60,000 distinct CDR3 sequences, roughly 12% seen once, with approximately 3% in the top ten. Study-level results: Matching with VDJdb favored anti-spike CD8 responses (missing private and CD4 specificities).

In its sample, this clonotype was seen many times. Its antigen remains unidentified. CDR1 and CDR2 from the germline V gene are MNHEY and SVGAGI. V was pared by 0 bases and J by 0 bases, with 9 bases between. The CDR3 spans 17 residues. This sequence originates from an adult who was a healthcare worker with PCR-confirmed SARS-CoV-2 infection or an uninfected control (not recorded which). The V gene is TRBV6-5, the J gene TRBJ1-6, with D uncertain. The sample here was whole blood, taken at baseline. As DNA, the CDR3 is TGTGCCAGCAGTTACTCTCGGCTACTCTCCTATAATTCACCCCTCCACTTT. It yields the protein CASSYSRLLSYNSPLHF.